These 5 T cell receptor beta chains were all obtained from the same sample, sequenced in a study of memory CD4+ T cells and cytomegalovirus serostatus. Only in-frame clones appear in the TCRdb table, and some are missing; sequencing was by immunoSEQ multiplex PCR. Among 40,000 to 60,000 clones, around four fifths were seen once, and the ten largest hold 0.75% to 0.9%. The sort gate was single viable CD3+CD4+CD8-CD45RO+ cells for memory CD4+ T cells. Sequences were obtained from memory CD4+ T cells from blood. The receptors derive from an adult in good health and CMV-seronegative.

The chain is built from TRBV6-5 and TRBJ2-7; D perhaps matches TRBD2 (5 bases). Germline lookup yields CDR1 MNHEY and CDR2 SVGAGI. The CDR3 is made up of 11 amino acids. Trimming removed 4 bases from V and 7 bases from J, with 8 bases in between. CDR3 bases: TGTGCCAGCAGTTCGAGGAGGGAGCAGTACTTC. Amino acids: CASSSRREQYF.

The gene calls are TRBV19 and TRBJ2-7; TRBD2 matches at 14 bases. Germline lookup yields CDR1 LNHDA and CDR2 SQIVND (reference sequence). Trimming cost V 2 bases and J 2 bases; bases outside gene matches: 8. This CDR3 has 18 amino acids. CDR3 sequence (DNA): TGTGCCAGTAGTATAAGCCCTCGACTAGCGGGGGGGCCCTACGAGCAGTACTTC. Translation: CASSISPRLAGGPYEQYF.

This chain connects TRBV19 to TRBJ2-2; TRBD2 aligns across 11 bases. The germline CDR1 and CDR2 sequences are LNHDA and SQIVND (reference sequence). J lost 2 bases, V lost 5 bases, and 10 bases had no gene match. The CDR3 runs to 18 residues. The CDR3 is CASSSRTSGSLNTGELFF. CDR3 coding DNA: TGTGCCAGTAGTTCCCGGACTAGCGGGTCCCTCAACACCGGGGAGCTGTTTTTT.

V usage is TRBV5-5 and J usage is TRBJ2-7; possible D gene TRBD2, 5 bases. V dropped 1 base and J dropped 7 bases, with 21 bases sitting between them. This CDR3 spans 16 amino acids. The germline CDR1 and CDR2 sequences are SGHKS and YYEKEE (reference sequence). Here the CDR3 reads CASSLNGAGPPGEQYF. The CDR3 DNA follows: TGTGCCAGCAGCTTGAATGGAGCCGGGCCTCCGGGGGAGCAGTACTTC.

The chain links TRBV18 to TRBJ2-2; no firm D call. This CDR3 is built from 15 residues. Germline V gene lookup returns CDR1 KGHSH and CDR2 LQKENI. V shed 3 bases and J shed 6 bases, with 14 bases lying between them. The CDR3 nucleotides read TGTGCCAGCTCACCCTCAAGACCTCCAGCCGGGGAGCTGTTTTTT. Translated: CASSPSRPPAGELFF.